The clone carrying this T cell receptor beta chain was detected ten times or more. Its antigen is as yet unknown. These data come from a study of T cells in Graves' hyperthyroidism and ophthalmopathy. Overall study findings and caveats: Blood also carried most thyroid clonotypes expanded above 0.001.

The study included ophthalmopathy patients with Clinical Activity Score at least 3, NOSPECS grade at least 4 and duration under 3 months. Authors of the study amplified TCR beta CDR3 regions from RNA transcripts. When the TCR CDR3 underwent first-round RT-PCR, the HTBI primer set was used. From the multiplex PCR reads, TCRdb called clonotypes with MiXCR, one entry per CDR3 protein. The repertoire holds about 59,000 distinct CDR3 sequences, with roughly 50% as singletons. The specimen was blood. This clonotype was obtained from a woman aged 55-75 years with Graves' ophthalmopathy.

Here the CDR3 reads CASPDQVGTQYF. The CDR3, as DNA: TGTGCCAGTCCGGACCAGGTCGGTACGCAGTATTTT. V is TRBV2 and J is TRBJ2-3; no clear D gene. Deletions cut 9 bases from V and 8 bases from J, with 15 bases between. The CDR3 spans 12 residues. Germline V CDR1 and CDR2: SNHLY, FYNNEI.